A selection of T cell receptor beta chains follows, all from one sample in a study of chemoradiotherapy in HPV16-positive cancers. Assay: immunoSEQ multiplex PCR; the TCRdb copy retains only in-frame clones and omits some. The sample has 9,500 to 15,000 clones, 85% to 90% seen once. Sampling was conducted from a patient who underwent chemoradiotherapy. These receptors all stem from a human donor with HPV-associated anogenital cancer. Both conserved end residues are part of each CDR3. A D gene is named only where the DNA matches it firmly.

d_gene	v_gene	j_gene	CDR3aa	CDR3nt
TRBD1	TRBV7-7	TRBJ2-7	CASSPDRGRPEQYF	TGTGCTAGCAGCCCTGACAGGGGGCGTCCCGAGCAGTACTTC
.	TRBV10-3	TRBJ2-7	CAISPIAPRGGSYEQYF	TGTGCCATCAGTCCGATAGCGCCCAGGGGGGGCTCCTACGAGCAGTACTTC
TRBD1	TRBV14	TRBJ2-7	CASRMTGIGDEQYF	TGTGCCAGCAGGATGACAGGGATCGGGGACGAGCAGTACTTC
.	TRBV7-2	TRBJ1-3	CASSPSSGNTIYF	TGTGCCAGCAGCCCTTCCTCTGGAAACACCATATATTTT
.	TRBV29-1	TRBJ2-7	CSVSPSGLSSYEQYF	TGCAGCGTTTCCCCTTCCGGGTTGAGCTCCTACGAGCAGTACTTC
TRBD1	TRBV19	TRBJ2-2	CASSATLGQGSNGELFF	TGTGCCAGTAGTGCCACATTGGGACAGGGGAGTAACGGGGAGCTGTTTTTT
.	TRBV6-6	TRBJ2-5	CASSYTETQYF	TGTGCCAGCAGTTACACGGAGACCCAGTACTTC
.	TRBV5-6	TRBJ1-4	CASSFGSVSEKLFF	TGTGCCAGCAGCTTCGGTTCGGTCTCTGAAAAACTGTTTTTT
TRBD2	TRBV27	TRBJ2-7	CASSFSGSARDEQYF	TGTGCCAGCAGTTTTAGCGGGAGCGCTCGGGACGAGCAGTACTTC
.	TRBV19	TRBJ2-5	CASSFTSQETQYF	TGTGCCAGTAGTTTTACCAGCCAAGAGACCCAGTACTTC